The clone carrying this T cell receptor (beta chain) was counted between two and nine times. The data stem from a study of T cells after yellow fever vaccination. The study made its TCR cDNA through 5'RACE template switching. That step introduced a universal primer site along with UMIs. TCRdb fed the 5' RACE reads into MiXCR, producing one record per CDR3 protein. The table includes 500,000 to 550,000 distinct CDR3 sequences, just over 20% detected once. The sequence came from a man aged 18 to 30 who received the YFV17D yellow fever vaccine. Sample: PBMCs, taken less than 25 days after the first yellow fever vaccination.

This chain's CDR3 is CATASMGGEDIQYF. CDR3 DNA: TGTGCCACCGCCAGTATGGGGGGCGAGGACATTCAGTACTTC. The chain combines TRBV24-1 with TRBJ2-4, with D perhaps matching TRBD1 or TRBD2 (6 bases each). This CDR3 is built from 14 residues. Germline V lookup: CDR1 KGHDR, CDR2 SFDVKD. The V and J ends lost 9 bases and 8 bases respectively, with 19 bases between them.